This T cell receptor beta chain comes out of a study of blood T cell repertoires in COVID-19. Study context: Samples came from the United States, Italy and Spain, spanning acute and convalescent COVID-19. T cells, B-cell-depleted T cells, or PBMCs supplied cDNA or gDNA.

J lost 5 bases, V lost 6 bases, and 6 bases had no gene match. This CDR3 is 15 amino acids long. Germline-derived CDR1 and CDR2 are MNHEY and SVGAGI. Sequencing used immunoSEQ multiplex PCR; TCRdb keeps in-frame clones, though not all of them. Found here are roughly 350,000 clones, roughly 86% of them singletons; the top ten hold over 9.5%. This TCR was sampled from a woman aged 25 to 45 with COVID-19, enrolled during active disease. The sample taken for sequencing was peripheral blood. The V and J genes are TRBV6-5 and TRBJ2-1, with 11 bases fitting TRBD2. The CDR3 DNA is TGTGCCAGCAGGGCCGGGACTAGCGGTAACAATGAGCAGTTCTTC. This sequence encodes CASRAGTSGNNEQFF.